The clone carrying this T cell receptor (beta chain) came up a few times. This specimen comes from a study of blood T cell repertoires in COVID-19. Study background: Nucleic acid was either cDNA or gDNA, and it came from T cells, B-cell-depleted T cells, or PBMCs.

Authors' analysis steps: It was from reference gene primer amplification that nucleated cell counts were estimated. Here immunoSEQ multiplex PCR was the method, and the copy in TCRdb shows in-frame clones only, minus some. That table furnishes V, J and clone size, whereas the DNA furnished D and trimming. The sample has approximately 30,000 clones; approximately 88% are singletons. The sample taken for sequencing was peripheral blood. The sequence was collected from a human donor in a cohort sampled during active COVID-19.

This CDR3 reads CASSYRQGRIEAFF. As DNA, the CDR3 is TGTGCCAGCAGTTACCGACAGGGGAGGATTGAAGCTTTCTTT. V and J are TRBV6-6 and TRBJ1-1, with TRBD1 matching over 8 bases. Looked up from germline, CDR1 is MNHNY and CDR2 is SVGAGI (reference sequence). The CDR3 sequence is 14 residues long. Unmatched junction bases numbered 6, after V lost 2 bases and J lost 7 bases.